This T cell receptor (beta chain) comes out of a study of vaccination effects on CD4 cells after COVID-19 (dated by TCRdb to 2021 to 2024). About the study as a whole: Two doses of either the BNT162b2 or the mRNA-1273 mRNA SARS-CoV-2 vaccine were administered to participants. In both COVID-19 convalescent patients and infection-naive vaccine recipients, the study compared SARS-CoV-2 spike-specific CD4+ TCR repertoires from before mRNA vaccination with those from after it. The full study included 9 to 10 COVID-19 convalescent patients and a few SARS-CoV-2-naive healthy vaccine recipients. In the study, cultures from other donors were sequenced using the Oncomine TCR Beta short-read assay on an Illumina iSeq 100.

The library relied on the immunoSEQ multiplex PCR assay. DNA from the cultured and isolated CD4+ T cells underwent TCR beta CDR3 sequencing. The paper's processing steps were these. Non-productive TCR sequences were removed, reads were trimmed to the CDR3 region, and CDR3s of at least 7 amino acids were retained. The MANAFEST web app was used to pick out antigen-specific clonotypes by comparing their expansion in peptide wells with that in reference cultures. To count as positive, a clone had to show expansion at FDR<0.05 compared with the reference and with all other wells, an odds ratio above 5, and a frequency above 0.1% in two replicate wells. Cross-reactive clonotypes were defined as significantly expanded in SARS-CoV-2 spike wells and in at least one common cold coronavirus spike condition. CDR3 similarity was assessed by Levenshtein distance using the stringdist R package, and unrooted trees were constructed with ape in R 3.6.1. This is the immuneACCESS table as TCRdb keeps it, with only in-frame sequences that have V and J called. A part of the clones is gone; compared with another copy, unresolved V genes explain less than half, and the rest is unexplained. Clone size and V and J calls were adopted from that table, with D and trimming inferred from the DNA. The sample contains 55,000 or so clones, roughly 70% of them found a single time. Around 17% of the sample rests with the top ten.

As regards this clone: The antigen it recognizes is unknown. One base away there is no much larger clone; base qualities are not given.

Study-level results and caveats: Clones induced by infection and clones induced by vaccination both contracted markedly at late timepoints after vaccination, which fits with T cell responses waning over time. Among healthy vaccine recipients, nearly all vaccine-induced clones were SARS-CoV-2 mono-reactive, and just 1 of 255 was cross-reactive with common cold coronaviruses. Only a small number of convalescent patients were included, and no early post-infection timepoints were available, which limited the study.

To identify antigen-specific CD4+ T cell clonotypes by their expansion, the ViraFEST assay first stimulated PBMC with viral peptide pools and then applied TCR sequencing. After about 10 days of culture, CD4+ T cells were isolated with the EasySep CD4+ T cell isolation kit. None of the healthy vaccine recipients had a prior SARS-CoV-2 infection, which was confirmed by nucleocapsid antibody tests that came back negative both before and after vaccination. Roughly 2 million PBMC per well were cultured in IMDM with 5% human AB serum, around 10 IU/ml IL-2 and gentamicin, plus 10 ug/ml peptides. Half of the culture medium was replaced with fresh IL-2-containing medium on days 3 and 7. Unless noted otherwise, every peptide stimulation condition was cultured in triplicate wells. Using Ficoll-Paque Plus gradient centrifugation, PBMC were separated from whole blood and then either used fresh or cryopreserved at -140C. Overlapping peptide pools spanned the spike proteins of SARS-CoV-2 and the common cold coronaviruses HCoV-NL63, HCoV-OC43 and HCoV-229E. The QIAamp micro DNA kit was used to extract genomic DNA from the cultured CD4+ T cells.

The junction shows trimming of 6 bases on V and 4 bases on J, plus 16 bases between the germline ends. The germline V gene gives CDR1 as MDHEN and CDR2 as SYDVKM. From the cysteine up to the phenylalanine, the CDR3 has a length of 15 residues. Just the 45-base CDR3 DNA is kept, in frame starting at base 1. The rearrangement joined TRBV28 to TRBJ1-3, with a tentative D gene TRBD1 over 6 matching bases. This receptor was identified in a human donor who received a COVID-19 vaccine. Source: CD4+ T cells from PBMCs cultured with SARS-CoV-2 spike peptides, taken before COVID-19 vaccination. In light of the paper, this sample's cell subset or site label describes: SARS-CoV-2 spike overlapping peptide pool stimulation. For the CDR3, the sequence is CASSPHKGQGNTIYF. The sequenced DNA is TGTGCCAGCAGCCCTCATAAAGGACAGGGAAACACCATATATTTT. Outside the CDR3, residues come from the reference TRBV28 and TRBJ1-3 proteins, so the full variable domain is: DVKVTQSSRYLVKRTGEKVFLECVQDMDHENMFWYRQDPGLGLRLIYFSYDVKMKEKGDIPEGYSVSREKKERFSLILESASTNQTSMYLCASSPHKGQGNTIYFGEGSWLTVV.